Listed below are T cell receptor beta chains from one sample, sequenced in a study of immune heterogeneity within non-small cell lung tumors. TCRdb passed the multiplex PCR reads through MiXCR, listing each CDR3 protein once. The data hold approximately 4,200 distinct CDR3 sequences, with approximately 25% observed a single time. The sequenced material came from lung tumor tissue. The receptors come from a man in his 60s with non-small cell lung cancer. CDR3s include the opening cysteine and the closing phenylalanine or tryptophan. D genes are given only for firm matches. Size is omitted from some rows. Given values are once, few, many or a class for expanded clones.

J | D | V | size | DNA | CDR3
TRBJ2-7 | . | TRBV20-1 | large | TGCAGTGCTAGGGAGGACTCTTACACCGGGAGAAACCCCTACGAGCAGTACTTC | CSAREDSYTGRNPYEQYF
TRBJ2-2 | . | TRBV9 | . | TGTGCCAGCAGCCCGAACACCGGGGAGCTGTTTTTT | CASSPNTGELFF
TRBJ1-6 | . | TRBV6-8 | few | TGTGCCAGCAGGGGGGAGTTTTCACCCCTCCACTTT | CASRGEFSPLHF
TRBJ2-1 | TRBD1 | TRBV20-1 | . | TGCAGTGCCGACCCGGGACAGGTTTACAATGAGCAGTTCTTC | CSADPGQVYNEQFF
TRBJ1-2 | . | TRBV6-5 | . | TGTGCCAGCAGTTACGCGAACGACCGGGCAGATGGCTACACCTTC | CASSYANDRADGYTF
TRBJ2-7 | . | TRBV2 | medium-sized | TGTGCCAGCAGTGGGAGTGGGAGCCCAGGCCACGAGCAGTACTTC | CASSGSGSPGHEQYF
TRBJ2-2 | TRBD2 | TRBV19 | medium-sized | TGTGCCAGTAGTAGGGCGATCGGGGGGATGAACACCGGGGAGCTGTTTTTT | CASSRAIGGMNTGELFF
TRBJ1-2 | . | TRBV12-3/TRBV12-4 | few | TGTGCCAGCAGTTTCGGGGGCCGCTACTATGGCTACACCTTC | CASSFGGRYYGYTF
TRBJ2-2 | TRBD1 | TRBV20-1 | medium-sized | TGCAGTGCTGAAGACAGGGGCTCGAACACCGGGGAGCTGTTTTTT | CSAEDRGSNTGELFF
TRBJ1-1 | TRBD1 | TRBV6-1 | medium-sized | TGTGCCAGCAGATTTACCGGGACAGGGATGGGGACTGAAGCTTTCTTT | CASRFTGTGMGTEAFF
TRBJ1-6 | . | TRBV4-1 | . | TGCGCCAGCAGTCCACCCCCCCGGGGACAAGTTAATTCACCCCTCCACTTT | CASSPPPRGQVNSPLHF
TRBJ1-5 | . | TRBV6-1 | . | TGTGCCAGCAGTGAAGACAGGGCTACGGTGTTTTTTCAGCCCGAGCATTTT | CASSEDRATVFFQPEHF
TRBJ1-1 | . | TRBV5-4 | . | TGTGCCAGCAGCTTGGGGGGGAACACTGAAGCTTTCTTT | CASSLGGNTEAFF
TRBJ2-3 | TRBD1 | TRBV6-1 | medium-sized | TGTGCCACCGGGGACAGTTTTTCGGGAGATACGCAGTATTTT | CATGDSFSGDTQYF
TRBJ1-5 | TRBD1 | TRBV6-2/TRBV6-3 | medium-sized | TGTGCCAGCAGTTACACGGGACAGGGACCCTTGAGCAATCAGCCCCAGCATTTT | CASSYTGQGPLSNQPQHF
TRBJ2-7 | TRBD1 | TRBV7-2 | few | TGTGCCAGCAGCTTACACAGGGGGCTATACGAGCAGTACTTC | CASSLHRGLYEQYF
TRBJ2-5 | . | TRBV11-1 | . | TGTGCCAGCAGTCAAGAAACGCAAGAGACCCAGTACTTC | CASSQETQETQYF
TRBJ2-3 | . | TRBV20-1 | . | TGCAGTGCTAGACACCTACCCGGGACATGGGGGATCACAGATACGCAGTATTTT | CSARHLPGTWGITDTQYF
TRBJ2-1 | TRBD2 | TRBV6-1 | . | TGTGCCAGCAGAATACTAGCGGATTTATACAATGAGCAGTTCTTC | CASRILADLYNEQFF
TRBJ2-7 | TRBD2 | TRBV29-1 | . | TGCAGCGAAGGACTAGCCGGGCACGAGCAGTACTTC | CSEGLAGHEQYF
TRBJ2-2 | . | TRBV24-1 | . | TGTGCCACCAGTGATGAGGACGGCAACACCGGGGAGCTGTTTTTT | CATSDEDGNTGELFF
TRBJ1-6 | . | TRBV6-5 | few | TGTGCCAGCAGTTATACAGGGTATTCACCCCTCCACTTT | CASSYTGYSPLHF
TRBJ1-1 | TRBD1 | TRBV4-1 | few | TGCGCCAGCAGCCAAGAAGGGGACAGTTACACTGAAGCTTTCTTT | CASSQEGDSYTEAFF
TRBJ2-7 | . | TRBV9 | . | TGTGCCAGCAGCGTAGGTCGGGGGAGTTCCGAGCAGTACTTC | CASSVGRGSSEQYF
TRBJ2-1 | TRBD2 | TRBV11-2 | few | TGTGCCAGCAGCTCACCGGGACTAGCGGGCACAAGCTCCTACAATGAGCAGTTCTTC | CASSSPGLAGTSSYNEQFF
TRBJ2-5 | TRBD2 | TRBV2 | . | TGTGCCAACAAGGGACTAGCGGGATCGGTTCAAGAGACCCAGTACTTC | CANKGLAGSVQETQYF
TRBJ2-1 | TRBD2 | TRBV19 | few | TGTGCCAGTAGTAGAAGCGGGAGCTCCTACAATGAGCAGTTCTTC | CASSRSGSSYNEQFF
TRBJ2-3 | . | TRBV19 | . | TGTGCCAGTAGTATACGAGGGACCACAGATACGCAGTATTTT | CASSIRGTTDTQYF
TRBJ1-2 | TRBD1 | TRBV28 | few | TGTGCCAGCAGCCCGACAGGGACGAATGGCTACACCTTC | CASSPTGTNGYTF
TRBJ2-1 | TRBD1 | TRBV10-1 | . | TGCGCCAGCAGTGTTGGGACAGTTCCTAATGAGCAGTTCTTC | CASSVGTVPNEQFF
TRBJ1-1 | . | TRBV5-1 | . | TGCGCCAGCAGCCGGACTTTGAACACTGAAGCTTTCTTT | CASSRTLNTEAFF
TRBJ2-1 | . | TRBV5-1 | few | TGCGCCAGCAGCGGAACCGGGACACCGTACAATGAGCAGTTCTTC | CASSGTGTPYNEQFF
TRBJ1-1 | . | TRBV7-2 | medium-sized | TGTGCCAGCAGCTTACCGAAAATGAACACTGAAGCTTTCTTT | CASSLPKMNTEAFF
TRBJ2-2 | . | TRBV18 | . | TGTGCCAGCTCACCACGACAGACCGGGGAGCCGTTTTTT | CASSPRQTGEPFF
TRBJ1-2 | . | TRBV5-1 | . | TGCGCCAGCAGCTTGACCGACGGTGGTGATGGCTACACCTTC | CASSLTDGGDGYTF
TRBJ2-7 | . | TRBV6-5 | large | TGTGCCAGCAGTTACTTACAGGGCTCTTCCTACGAGCAGTACTTC | CASSYLQGSSYEQYF